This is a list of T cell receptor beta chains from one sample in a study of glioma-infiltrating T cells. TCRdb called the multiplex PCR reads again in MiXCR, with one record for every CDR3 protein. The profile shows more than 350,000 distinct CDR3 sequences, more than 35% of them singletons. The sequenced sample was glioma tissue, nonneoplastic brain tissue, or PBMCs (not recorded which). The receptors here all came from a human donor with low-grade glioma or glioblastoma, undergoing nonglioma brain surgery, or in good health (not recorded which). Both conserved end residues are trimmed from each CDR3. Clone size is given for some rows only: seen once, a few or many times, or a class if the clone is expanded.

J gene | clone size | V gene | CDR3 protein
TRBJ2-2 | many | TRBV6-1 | ASSQLAANTGELF
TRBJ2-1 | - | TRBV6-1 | AIKGTGASNEQF
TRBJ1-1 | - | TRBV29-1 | SAGTQNTEAF
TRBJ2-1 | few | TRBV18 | ASSPSRHSSYNEQF
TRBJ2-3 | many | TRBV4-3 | ASSQVAARADTQY
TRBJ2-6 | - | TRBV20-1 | SPIGRVAGANVLT
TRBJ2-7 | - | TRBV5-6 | ASSFGTGNEQY
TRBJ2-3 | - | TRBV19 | ASASGGDTQY
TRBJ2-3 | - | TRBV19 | ASRELAGVGGADTQY
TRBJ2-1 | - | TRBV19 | ASSDSGFSLEQF
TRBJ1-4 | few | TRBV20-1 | SAYRVEGEKLF
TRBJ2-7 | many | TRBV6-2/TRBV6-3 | ASSYPPNEQY
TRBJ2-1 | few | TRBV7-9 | ASSLIPVGAGSHKYNEQF
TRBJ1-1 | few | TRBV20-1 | RPAGGGTEAF
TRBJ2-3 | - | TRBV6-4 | ASSDTSGITDTQY